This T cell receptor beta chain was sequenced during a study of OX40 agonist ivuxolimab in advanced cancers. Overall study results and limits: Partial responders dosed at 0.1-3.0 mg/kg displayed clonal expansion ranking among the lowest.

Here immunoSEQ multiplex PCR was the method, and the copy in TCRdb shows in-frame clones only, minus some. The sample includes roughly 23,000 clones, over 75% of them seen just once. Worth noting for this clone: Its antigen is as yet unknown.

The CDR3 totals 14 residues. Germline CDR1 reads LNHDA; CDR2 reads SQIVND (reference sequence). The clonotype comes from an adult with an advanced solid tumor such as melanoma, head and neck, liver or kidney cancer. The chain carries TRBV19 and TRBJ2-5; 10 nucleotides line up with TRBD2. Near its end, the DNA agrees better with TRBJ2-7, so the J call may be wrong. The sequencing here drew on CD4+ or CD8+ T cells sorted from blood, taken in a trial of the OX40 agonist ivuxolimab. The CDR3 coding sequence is TGTGCCAGTAGTATTCTAGCGGGAGCGTACGAGCAGTACTTC. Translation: CASSILAGAYEQYF.